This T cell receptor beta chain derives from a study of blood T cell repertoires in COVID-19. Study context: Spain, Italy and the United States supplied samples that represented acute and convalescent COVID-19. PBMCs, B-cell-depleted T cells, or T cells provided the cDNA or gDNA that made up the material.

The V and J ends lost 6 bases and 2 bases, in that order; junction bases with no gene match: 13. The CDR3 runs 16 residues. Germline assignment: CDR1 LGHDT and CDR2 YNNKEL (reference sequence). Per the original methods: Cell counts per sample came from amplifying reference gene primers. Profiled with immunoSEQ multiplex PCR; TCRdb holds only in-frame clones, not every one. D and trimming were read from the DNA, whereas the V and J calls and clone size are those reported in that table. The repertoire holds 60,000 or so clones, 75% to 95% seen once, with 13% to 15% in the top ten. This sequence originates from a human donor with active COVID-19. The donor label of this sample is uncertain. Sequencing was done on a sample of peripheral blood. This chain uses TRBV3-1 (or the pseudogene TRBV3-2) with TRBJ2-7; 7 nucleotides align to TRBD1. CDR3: CASSKGVGTAPYEQYF. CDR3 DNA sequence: TGTGCCAGCAGTAAAGGGGTAGGGACAGCCCCCTACGAGCAGTACTTC.